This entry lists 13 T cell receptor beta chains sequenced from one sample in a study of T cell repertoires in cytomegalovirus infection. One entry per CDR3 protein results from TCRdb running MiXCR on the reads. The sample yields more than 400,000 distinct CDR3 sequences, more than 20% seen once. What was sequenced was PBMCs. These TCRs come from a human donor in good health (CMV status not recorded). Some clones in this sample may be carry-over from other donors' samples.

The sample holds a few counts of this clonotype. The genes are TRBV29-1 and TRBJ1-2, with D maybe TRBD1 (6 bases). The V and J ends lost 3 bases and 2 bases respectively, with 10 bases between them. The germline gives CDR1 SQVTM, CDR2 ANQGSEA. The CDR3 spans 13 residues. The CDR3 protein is CSVEWGANYGYTF. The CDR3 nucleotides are TGCAGCGTTGAGTGGGGGGCAAACTATGGCTACACCTTC.

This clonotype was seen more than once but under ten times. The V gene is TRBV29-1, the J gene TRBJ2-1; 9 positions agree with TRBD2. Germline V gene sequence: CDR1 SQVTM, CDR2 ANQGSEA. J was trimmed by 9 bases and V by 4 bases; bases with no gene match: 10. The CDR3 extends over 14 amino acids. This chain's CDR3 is CSVASLAGIIEQFF. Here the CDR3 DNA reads TGCAGCGTTGCTTCCCTAGCGGGAATCATTGAGCAGTTCTTC.

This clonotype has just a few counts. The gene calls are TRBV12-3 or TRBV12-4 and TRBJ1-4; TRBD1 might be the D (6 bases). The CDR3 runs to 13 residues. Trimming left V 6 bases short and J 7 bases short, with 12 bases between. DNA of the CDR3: TGTGCCAGCAGAAGGCGAGGGGGTGAAAAACTGTTTTTT. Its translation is CASRRRGGEKLFF.

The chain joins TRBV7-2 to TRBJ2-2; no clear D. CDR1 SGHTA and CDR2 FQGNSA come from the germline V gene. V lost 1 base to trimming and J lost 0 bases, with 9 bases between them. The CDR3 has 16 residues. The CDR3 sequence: CASSLVVSSNTGELFF. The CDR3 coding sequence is TGTGCCAGCAGCTTAGTGGTCAGCTCGAACACCGGGGAGCTGTTTTTT.

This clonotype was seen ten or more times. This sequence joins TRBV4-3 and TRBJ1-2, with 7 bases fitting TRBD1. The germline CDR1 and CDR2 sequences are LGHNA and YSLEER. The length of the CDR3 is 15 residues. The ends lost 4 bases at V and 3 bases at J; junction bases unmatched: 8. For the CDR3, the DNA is TGCGCCAGCAGCCCTGGGACAGACGATTACTATGGCTACACCTTC. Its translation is CASSPGTDDYYGYTF.

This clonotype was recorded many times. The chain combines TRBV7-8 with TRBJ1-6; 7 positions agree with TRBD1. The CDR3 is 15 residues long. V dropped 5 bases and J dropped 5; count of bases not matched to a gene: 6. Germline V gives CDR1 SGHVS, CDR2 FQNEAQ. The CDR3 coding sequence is TGTGCCAGCAGCCTAGGGGACAGAAATAATTCACCCCTCCACTTT. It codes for CASSLGDRNNSPLHF.

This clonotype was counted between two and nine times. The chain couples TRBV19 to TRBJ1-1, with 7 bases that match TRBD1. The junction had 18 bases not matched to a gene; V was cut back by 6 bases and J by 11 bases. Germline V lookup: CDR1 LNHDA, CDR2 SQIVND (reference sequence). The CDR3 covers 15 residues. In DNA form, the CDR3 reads TGTGCCAGTAGCCTACACCCCCCGGGACAGAGTTCCGCTTTCTTT. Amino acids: CASSLHPPGQSSAFF.

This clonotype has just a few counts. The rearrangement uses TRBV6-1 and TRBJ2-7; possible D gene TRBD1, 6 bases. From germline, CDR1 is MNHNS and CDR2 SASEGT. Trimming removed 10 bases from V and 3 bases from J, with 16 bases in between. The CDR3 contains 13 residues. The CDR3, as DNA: TGTGCCACCTACAGGGACCTAGGCTACGAGCAGTACTTC. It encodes CATYRDLGYEQYF.

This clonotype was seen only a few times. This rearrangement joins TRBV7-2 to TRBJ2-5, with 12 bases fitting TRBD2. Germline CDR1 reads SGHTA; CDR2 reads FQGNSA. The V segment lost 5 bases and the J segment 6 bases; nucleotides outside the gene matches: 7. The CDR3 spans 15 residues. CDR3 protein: CASSPETSGSKTQYF. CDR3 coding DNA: TGTGCCAGCAGCCCTGAGACTAGCGGGAGCAAGACCCAGTACTTC. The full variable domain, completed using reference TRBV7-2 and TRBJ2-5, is GAGVSQSPSNKVTEKGKDVELRCDPISGHTALYWYRQSLGQGLEFLIYFQGNSAPDKSGLPSDRFSAERTGGSVSTLTIQRTQQEDSAVYLCASSPETSGSKTQYFGPGTRLLVL.

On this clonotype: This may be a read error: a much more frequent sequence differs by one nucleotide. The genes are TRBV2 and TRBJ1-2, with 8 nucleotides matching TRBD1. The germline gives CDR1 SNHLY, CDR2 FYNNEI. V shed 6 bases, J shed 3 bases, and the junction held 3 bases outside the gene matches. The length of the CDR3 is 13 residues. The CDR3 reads CASSSDRDYGYTF. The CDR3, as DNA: TGTGCCAGCAGCTCGGACAGGGACTATGGCTACACCTTC.

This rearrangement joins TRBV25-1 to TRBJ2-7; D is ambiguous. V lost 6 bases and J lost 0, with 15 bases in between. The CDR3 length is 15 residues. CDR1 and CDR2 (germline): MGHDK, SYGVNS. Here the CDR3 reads CASSTYSDASYEQYF. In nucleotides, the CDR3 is TGTGCCAGCAGCACCTACAGCGACGCCTCCTACGAGCAGTACTTC.

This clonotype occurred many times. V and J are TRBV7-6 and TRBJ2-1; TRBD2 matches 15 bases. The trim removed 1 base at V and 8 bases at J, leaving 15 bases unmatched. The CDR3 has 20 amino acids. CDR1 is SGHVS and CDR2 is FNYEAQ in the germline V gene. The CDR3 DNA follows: TGTGCCAGCAGCTTAGATGCTTATGGGGGACTAGCGGGAGGTTCGGATGAGCAGTTCTTC. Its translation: CASSLDAYGGLAGGSDEQFF.

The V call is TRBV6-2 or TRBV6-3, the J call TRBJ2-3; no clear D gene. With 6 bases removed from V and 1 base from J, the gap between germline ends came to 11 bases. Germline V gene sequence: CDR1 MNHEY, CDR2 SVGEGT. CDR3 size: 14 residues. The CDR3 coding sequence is TGTGCCAGCAGCTCCTGGCCGGGCACAGATACGCAGTATTTT. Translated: CASSSWPGTDTQYF.